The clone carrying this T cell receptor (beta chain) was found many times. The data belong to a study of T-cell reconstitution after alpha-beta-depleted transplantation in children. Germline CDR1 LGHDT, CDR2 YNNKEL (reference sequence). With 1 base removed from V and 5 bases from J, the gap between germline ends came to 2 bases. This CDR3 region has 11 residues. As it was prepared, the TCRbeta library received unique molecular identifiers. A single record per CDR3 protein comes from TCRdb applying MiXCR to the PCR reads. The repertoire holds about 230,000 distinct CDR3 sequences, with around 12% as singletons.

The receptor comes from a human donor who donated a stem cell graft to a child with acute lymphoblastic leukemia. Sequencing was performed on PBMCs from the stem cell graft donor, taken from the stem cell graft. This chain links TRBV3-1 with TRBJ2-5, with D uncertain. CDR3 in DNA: TGTGCCAGCAGCCAAGGGGAGACCCAGTACTTC. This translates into CASSQGETQYF.